A selection of T cell receptor beta chains follows, all from one sample in a study of cytomegalovirus exposure and HLA in healthy donors. Profiled with immunoSEQ multiplex PCR; TCRdb holds only in-frame clones, not every one. The data show 210,000 or so clones, around three quarters seen once. Sequences were obtained from PBMCs. The receptors derive from a middle-aged man in good health and CMV-seronegative. Both conserved end residues are part of each CDR3. A D gene is named only where the DNA matches it firmly. Size tells how often a clone was seen (once, few, many) or the class of an expanded clone, and some rows leave it out.

-,TRBV5-1,TRBJ2-5,-,CASSLGTSQETQYF,TGCGCCAGCAGCTTGGGGACTTCACAGGAGACCCAGTACTTC
-,TRBV7-9,TRBJ1-1,-,CASSSGGTEAFF,TGTGCCAGCAGCTCCGGGGGCACTGAAGCTTTCTTT
-,TRBV30,TRBJ2-3,-,CAWSAGTANTDTQYF,TGTGCCTGGAGTGCCGGAACAGCTAATACAGATACGCAGTATTTT
-,TRBV27,TRBJ2-5,-,CASSSSRRPSGPETQYF,TGTGCCAGCAGTTCCTCCCGTCGCCCCAGCGGTCCGGAGACCCAGTACTTC
-,TRBV7-2,TRBJ1-5,-,CASSWDIGQPQHF,TGTGCCAGCAGCTGGGACATCGGTCAGCCCCAGCATTTT
few,TRBV19,TRBJ1-5,-,CASSTPTQGTQPQHF,TGTGCCAGTAGTACCCCGACCCAGGGGACGCAGCCCCAGCATTTT
-,TRBV19,TRBJ1-4,-,CASVRGGTTNEKLFF,TGTGCCAGTGTAAGGGGGGGGACGACTAATGAAAAACTGTTTTTT
-,TRBV5-1,TRBJ2-3,TRBD2,CASSLAWPSGSRGDTQYF,TGCGCCAGCAGCTTGGCCTGGCCTAGCGGGAGTCGGGGAGATACGCAGTATTTT
-,TRBV9,TRBJ1-2,-,CASTGGANYGYTF,TGTGCCAGCACGGGGGGAGCTAACTATGGCTACACCTTC
-,TRBV5-1,TRBJ2-5,TRBD2,CASSFRTSGSETQYF,TGCGCCAGCAGCTTCCGGACTAGCGGGAGTGAGACCCAGTACTTC
-,TRBV15,TRBJ2-7,-,CATSKFDRPYEQYF,TGTGCCACCAGCAAATTCGACAGACCCTACGAGCAGTACTTC
few,TRBV4-3,TRBJ2-5,-,CASSRQWVGVETQYF,TGCGCCAGCAGTCGACAATGGGTAGGGGTGGAGACCCAGTACTTC
-,TRBV7-8,TRBJ2-1,TRBD1,CASSLSSRFGTVSYNEQFF,TGTGCCAGCAGCTTAAGCTCTCGGTTCGGGACAGTCTCCTACAATGAGCAGTTCTTC
-,TRBV10-3,TRBJ1-4,-,CATQGQSATEKLFF,TGTGCCACCCAAGGACAGTCCGCGACTGAAAAACTGTTTTTT
-,TRBV28,TRBJ1-1,TRBD1,CASSGGQGTEAFF,TGTGCCAGCAGTGGAGGACAGGGAACTGAAGCTTTCTTT
-,TRBV9,TRBJ2-6,-,CASSVGGGASSGANVLTF,TGTGCCAGCAGCGTAGGGGGCGGGGCAAGCTCTGGGGCCAACGTCCTGACTTTC
few,TRBV5-6,TRBJ1-6,TRBD1,CASSTGTGGRDSPLHF,TGTGCCAGCAGCACCGGGACAGGGGGCAGGGATTCACCCCTCCACTTT
-,TRBV29-1,TRBJ2-1,TRBD2,CSGTLGAGGDEQFF,TGCAGCGGTACACTGGGGGCGGGGGGGGATGAGCAGTTCTTC
-,TRBV7-9,TRBJ1-1,-,CASSFSPGLRGDTEAFF,TGTGCCAGCAGCTTCAGCCCGGGACTTCGAGGGGACACTGAAGCTTTCTTT
-,TRBV7-9,TRBJ2-2,-,CASSLRQGIGELFF,TGTGCCAGCAGCTTAAGGCAGGGAATCGGGGAGCTGTTTTTT
-,TRBV18,TRBJ2-2,-,CASSPAGINTGELFF,TGTGCCAGCTCACCAGCGGGAATCAACACCGGGGAGCTGTTTTTT
-,TRBV5-1,TRBJ1-3,-,CASRASGNPGNTIYF,TGCGCCAGCAGGGCAAGCGGGAACCCAGGAAACACCATATATTTT
-,TRBV7-2,TRBJ2-5,-,CASSLNGGRGWWGETQYF,TGTGCCAGCAGCTTAAATGGAGGCAGGGGATGGTGGGGAGAGACCCAGTACTTC
-,TRBV5-8,TRBJ2-1,TRBD2,CASRRSGLAGTNEQFF,TGTGCCAGCAGGAGGAGTGGACTAGCGGGCACCAATGAGCAGTTCTTC
-,TRBV13,TRBJ1-3,-,CASSPSSGNTIYF,TGTGCCAGCAGCCCCTCCTCTGGAAACACCATATATTTT
-,TRBV18,TRBJ2-7,TRBD2,CASSPLSSGGDSYEQYF,TGTGCCAGCTCACCACTGTCTAGCGGGGGCGACTCCTACGAGCAGTACTTC
-,TRBV30,TRBJ1-2,-,CAWSSGQNYGYTF,TGTGCCTGGAGTTCCGGACAGAACTATGGCTACACCTTC
-,TRBV11-1,TRBJ1-1,-,CASSLEEEAFF,TGTGCCAGCAGCTTAGAGGAGGAAGCTTTCTTT
-,TRBV4-3,TRBJ1-1,TRBD1,CASSHVGTGSTEAFF,TGCGCCAGCAGTCATGTCGGGACAGGGTCCACTGAAGCTTTCTTT
-,TRBV4-1,TRBJ1-3,-,CASSQGRYSGNTIYF,TGCGCCAGCAGCCAAGGTAGATACTCTGGAAACACCATATATTTT
-,TRBV18,TRBJ1-2,TRBD1,CASSPGQGGGGYTF,TGTGCCAGCTCACCAGGACAGGGGGGCGGTGGCTACACCTTC